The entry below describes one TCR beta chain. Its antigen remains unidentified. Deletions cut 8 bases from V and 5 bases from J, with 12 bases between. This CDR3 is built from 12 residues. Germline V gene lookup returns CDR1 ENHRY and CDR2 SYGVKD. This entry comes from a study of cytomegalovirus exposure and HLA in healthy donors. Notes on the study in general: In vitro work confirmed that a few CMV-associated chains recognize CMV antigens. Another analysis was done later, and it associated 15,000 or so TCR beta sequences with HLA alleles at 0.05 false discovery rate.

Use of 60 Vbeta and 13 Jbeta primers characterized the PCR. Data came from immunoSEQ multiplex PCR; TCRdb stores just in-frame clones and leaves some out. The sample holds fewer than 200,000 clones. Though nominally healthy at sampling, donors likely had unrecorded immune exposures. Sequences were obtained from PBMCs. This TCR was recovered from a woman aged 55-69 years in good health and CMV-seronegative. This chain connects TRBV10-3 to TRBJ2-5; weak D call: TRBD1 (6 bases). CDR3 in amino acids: CAIGQGRETQYF. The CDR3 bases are TGTGCCATCGGGCAGGGGCGGGAGACCCAGTACTTC.